These T cell receptor beta chains were read from a single sample in a study of OX40 agonist ivuxolimab in advanced cancers. Libraries were prepared by immunoSEQ multiplex PCR; TCRdb keeps only in-frame clonotypes and omits some of them. Of under 40,000 clones listed, roughly 89% are singletons. The specimen comprised CD4+ or CD8+ T cells sorted from blood, sampled in a trial of the OX40 agonist ivuxolimab. The source is an adult with an advanced solid tumor such as melanoma, head and neck, liver or kidney cancer. Both conserved end residues are part of each CDR3. D genes are given only for firm matches. The size entry is marked missing in some rows and otherwise reads once, few, many or a size class.

j_call: TRBJ1-5
d_call: -
clone_size: -
v_call: TRBV9
cdr3_length: 15
cdr3_aa: CASSPDLGSNQPQHF
cdr3_nt: TGTGCCAGCAGCCCGGATTTGGGTAGCAATCAGCCCCAGCATTTT

j_call: TRBJ1-1
d_call: -
clone_size: -
v_call: TRBV28
cdr3_length: 11
cdr3_aa: CASPYPTEAFF
cdr3_nt: TGTGCCAGTCCTTACCCCACTGAAGCTTTCTTT

j_call: TRBJ1-2
d_call: TRBD1
clone_size: few
v_call: TRBV5-5
cdr3_length: 14
cdr3_aa: CASSWDRVPGGYTF
cdr3_nt: TGTGCCAGCAGCTGGGACAGGGTCCCGGGGGGCTACACCTTC

j_call: TRBJ2-7
d_call: -
clone_size: -
v_call: TRBV4-1
cdr3_length: 15
cdr3_aa: CASSQVWVGFYEQYF
cdr3_nt: TGCGCCAGCAGCCAAGTATGGGTAGGGTTCTACGAGCAGTACTTC

j_call: TRBJ1-1
d_call: -
clone_size: -
v_call: TRBV7-8
cdr3_length: 14
cdr3_aa: CASRSIMRGTEAFF
cdr3_nt: TGTGCCAGCAGATCCATTATGAGGGGCACTGAAGCTTTCTTT

j_call: TRBJ2-3
d_call: TRBD1
clone_size: -
v_call: TRBV29-1
cdr3_length: 14
cdr3_aa: CSVEGQGSTDTQYF
cdr3_nt: TGCAGCGTTGAGGGACAGGGGAGCACAGATACGCAGTATTTT

j_call: TRBJ1-1
d_call: -
clone_size: -
v_call: TRBV20-1
cdr3_length: 11
cdr3_aa: CSAETGAEAFF
cdr3_nt: TGCAGTGCCGAAACCGGGGCTGAAGCTTTCTTT

j_call: TRBJ2-1
d_call: TRBD2
clone_size: -
v_call: TRBV5-5
cdr3_length: 18
cdr3_aa: CASSFLPLAGGVYNEQFF
cdr3_nt: TGTGCCAGCAGCTTCCTCCCGCTAGCGGGAGGTGTTTACAATGAGCAGTTCTTC

j_call: TRBJ1-2
d_call: TRBD1
clone_size: -
v_call: TRBV6-1
cdr3_length: 13
cdr3_aa: CASSFDRAYGYTF
cdr3_nt: TGTGCCAGCAGTTTCGACAGGGCCTATGGCTACACCTTC

j_call: TRBJ1-1
d_call: -
clone_size: -
v_call: TRBV19
cdr3_length: 15
cdr3_aa: CASSTNSQNRAEAFF
cdr3_nt: TGTGCCAGTAGTACGAATAGTCAGAACAGGGCTGAAGCTTTCTTT

j_call: TRBJ2-2
d_call: TRBD2
clone_size: once
v_call: TRBV9
cdr3_length: 16
cdr3_aa: CASSAREGGPTGELFF
cdr3_nt: TGTGCCAGCAGCGCCAGAGAGGGAGGGCCCACCGGGGAGCTGTTTTTT

j_call: TRBJ2-3
d_call: -
clone_size: -
v_call: TRBV19
cdr3_length: 17
cdr3_aa: CASSIWRGQGSGDTQYF
cdr3_nt: TGTGCCAGTAGTATATGGAGAGGGCAGGGGAGCGGAGATACGCAGTATTTT

j_call: TRBJ1-4
d_call: TRBD1
clone_size: few
v_call: TRBV7-9
cdr3_length: 15
cdr3_aa: CASSLAGQGAEKLFF
cdr3_nt: TGTGCCAGCAGCTTAGCCGGACAGGGGGCTGAAAAACTGTTTTTT

j_call: TRBJ2-5
d_call: -
clone_size: -
v_call: TRBV5-6
cdr3_length: 14
cdr3_aa: CASSSGTLGETQYF
cdr3_nt: TGTGCCAGCAGCTCCGGGACCTTGGGAGAGACCCAGTACTTC